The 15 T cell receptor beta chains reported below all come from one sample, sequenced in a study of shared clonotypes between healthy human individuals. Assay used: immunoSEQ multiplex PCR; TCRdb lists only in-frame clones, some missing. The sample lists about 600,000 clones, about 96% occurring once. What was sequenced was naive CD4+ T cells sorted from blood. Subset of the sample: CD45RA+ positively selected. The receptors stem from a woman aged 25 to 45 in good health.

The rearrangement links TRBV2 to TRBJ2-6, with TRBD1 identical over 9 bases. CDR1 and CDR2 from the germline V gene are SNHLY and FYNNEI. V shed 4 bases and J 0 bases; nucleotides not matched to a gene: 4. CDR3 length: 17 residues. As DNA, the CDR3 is TGTGCCAGCAGTGCCGGGACAGGGCTCTCTGGGGCCAACGTCCTGACTTTC. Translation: CASSAGTGLSGANVLTF.

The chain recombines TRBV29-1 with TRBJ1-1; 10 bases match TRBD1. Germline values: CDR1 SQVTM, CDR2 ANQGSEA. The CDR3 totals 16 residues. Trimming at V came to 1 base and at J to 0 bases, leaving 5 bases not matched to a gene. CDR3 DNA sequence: TGCAGCGTTGAAGCAGGACAGGGGGTAGTGAACACTGAAGCTTTCTTT. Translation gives CSVEAGQGVVNTEAFF. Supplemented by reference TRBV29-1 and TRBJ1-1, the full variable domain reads SAVISQKPSRDICQRGTSLTIQCQVDSQVTMMFWYRQQPGQSLTLIATANQGSEATYESGFVIDKFPISRPNLTFSTLTVSNMSPEDSSIYLCSVEAGQGVVNTEAFFGQGTRLTVV.

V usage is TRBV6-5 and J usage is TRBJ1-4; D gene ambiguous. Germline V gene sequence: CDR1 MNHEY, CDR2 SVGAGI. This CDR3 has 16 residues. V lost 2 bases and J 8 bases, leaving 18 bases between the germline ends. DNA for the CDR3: TGTGCCAGCAGTTACAATGGCATGGGGATGCGGGAAAAACTGTTTTTT. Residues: CASSYNGMGMREKLFF.

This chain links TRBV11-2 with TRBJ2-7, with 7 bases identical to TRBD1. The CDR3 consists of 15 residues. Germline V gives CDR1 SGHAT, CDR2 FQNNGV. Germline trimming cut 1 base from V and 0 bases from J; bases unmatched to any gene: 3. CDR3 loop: CASSLGRQGSYEQYF. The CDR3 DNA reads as TGTGCCAGCAGCTTAGGACGACAGGGCTCCTACGAGCAGTACTTC. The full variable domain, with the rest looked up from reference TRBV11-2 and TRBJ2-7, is EAGVAQSPRYKIIEKRQSVAFWCNPISGHATLYWYQQILGQGPKLLIQFQNNGVVDDSQLPKDRFSAERLKGVDSTLKIQPAKLEDSAVYLCASSLGRQGSYEQYFGPGTRLTVT.

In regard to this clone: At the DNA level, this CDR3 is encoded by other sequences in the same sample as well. CDR3 nucleotides: TGCGCCAGCAGCTTAGTGGGGGGACAAGAGACCCAGTACTTC. This codes for CASSLVGGQETQYF. The chain recombines TRBV5-1 with TRBJ2-5; perhaps TRBD2 as D (6 bases). This CDR3 has 14 residues. Looked up from germline, CDR1 is SGHRS and CDR2 is YFSETQ. Trimming removed 2 bases from V and 2 bases from J, with 10 bases in between.

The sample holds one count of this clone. The CDR3 is CASSILKEGGAQHF. CDR3 DNA: TGTGCCAGTAGTATCCTCAAGGAGGGGGGTGCCCAGCATTTT. The chain employs TRBV19 and TRBJ1-5, with a weak D call TRBD1 (6 bases). Germline loops: CDR1 LNHDA, CDR2 SQIVND (reference sequence). This CDR3 is built from 14 residues. V was clipped by 3 bases and J by 11 bases, with 17 bases between them.

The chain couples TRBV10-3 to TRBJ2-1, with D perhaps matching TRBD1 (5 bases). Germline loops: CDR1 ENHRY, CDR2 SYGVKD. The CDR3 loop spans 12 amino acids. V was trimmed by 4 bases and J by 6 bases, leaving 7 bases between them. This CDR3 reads CAISAQGNEQFF. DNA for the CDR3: TGTGCCATCAGTGCGCAGGGCAATGAGCAGTTCTTC.

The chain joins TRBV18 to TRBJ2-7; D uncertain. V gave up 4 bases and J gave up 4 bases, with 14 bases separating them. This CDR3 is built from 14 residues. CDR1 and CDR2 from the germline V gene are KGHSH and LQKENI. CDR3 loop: CASSLKGAGYEQYF. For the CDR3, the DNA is TGTGCCAGCTCACTAAAGGGCGCAGGATACGAGCAGTACTTC.

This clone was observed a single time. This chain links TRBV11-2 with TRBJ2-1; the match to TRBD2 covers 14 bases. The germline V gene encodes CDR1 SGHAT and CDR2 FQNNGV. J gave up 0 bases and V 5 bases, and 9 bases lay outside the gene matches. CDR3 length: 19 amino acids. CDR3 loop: CASSHRKGLAGVSYNEQFF. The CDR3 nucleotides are TGTGCCAGCAGCCACCGTAAGGGACTAGCGGGGGTCTCCTACAATGAGCAGTTCTTC.

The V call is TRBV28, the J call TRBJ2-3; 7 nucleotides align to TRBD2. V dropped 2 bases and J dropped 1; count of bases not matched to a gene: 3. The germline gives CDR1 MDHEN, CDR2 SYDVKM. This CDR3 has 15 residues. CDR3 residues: CASSLLGGGTDTQYF. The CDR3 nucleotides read TGTGCCAGCAGTTTACTTGGGGGGGGCACAGATACGCAGTATTTT.

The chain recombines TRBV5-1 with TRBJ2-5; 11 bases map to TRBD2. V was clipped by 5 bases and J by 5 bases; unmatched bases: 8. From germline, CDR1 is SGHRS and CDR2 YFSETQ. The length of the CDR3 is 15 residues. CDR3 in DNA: TGCGCCAGCAGGCCGACTAGCGGGGACCCGGAGACCCAGTACTTC. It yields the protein CASRPTSGDPETQYF.

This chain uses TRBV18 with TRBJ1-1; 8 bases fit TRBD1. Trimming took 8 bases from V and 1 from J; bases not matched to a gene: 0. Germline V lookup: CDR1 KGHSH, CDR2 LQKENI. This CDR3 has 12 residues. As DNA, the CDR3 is TGTGCCAGCGGGACAGGGAACACTGAAGCTTTCTTT. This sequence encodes CASGTGNTEAFF.

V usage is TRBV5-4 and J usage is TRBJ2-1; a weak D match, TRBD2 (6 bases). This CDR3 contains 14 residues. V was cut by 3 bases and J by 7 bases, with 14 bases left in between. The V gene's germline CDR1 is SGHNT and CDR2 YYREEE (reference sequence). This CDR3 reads CASSSKGGWNEQFF. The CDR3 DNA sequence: TGTGCCAGCAGCTCCAAGGGAGGATGGAATGAGCAGTTCTTC. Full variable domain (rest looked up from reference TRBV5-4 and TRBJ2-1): ETGVTQSPTHLIKTRGQQVTLRCSSQSGHNTVSWYQQALGQGPQFIFQYYREEENGRGNFPPRFSGLQFPNYSSELNVNALELDDSALYLCASSSKGGWNEQFFGPGTRLTVL.

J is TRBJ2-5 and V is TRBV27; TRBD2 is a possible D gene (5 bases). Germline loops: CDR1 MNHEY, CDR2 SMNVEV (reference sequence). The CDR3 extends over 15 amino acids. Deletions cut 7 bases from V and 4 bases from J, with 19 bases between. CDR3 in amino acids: CASTSLGEGIETQYF. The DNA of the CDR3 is TGTGCCAGCACTTCCCTCGGGGAAGGGATAGAGACCCAGTACTTC.

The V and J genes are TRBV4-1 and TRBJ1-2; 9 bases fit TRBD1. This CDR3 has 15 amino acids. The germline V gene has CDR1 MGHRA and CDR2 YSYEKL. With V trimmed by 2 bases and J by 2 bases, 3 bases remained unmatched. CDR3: CASSQRTGENYGYTF. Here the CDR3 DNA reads TGCGCCAGCAGCCAAAGGACAGGGGAGAACTATGGCTACACCTTC.